A single sample is the source of the 14 T cell receptor beta chains below, sequenced in a study of cytomegalovirus exposure and HLA in healthy donors. The study ran its PCR with 60 Vbeta and 13 Jbeta primers. Data came from immunoSEQ multiplex PCR; TCRdb stores just in-frame clones and leaves some out. The table includes around 140,000 clones, approximately 81% detected once. The specimen was PBMCs. Source of these receptors: a male donor in good health and CMV-seronegative.

This clone appeared a few times. The chain uses TRBV30 and TRBJ1-1, with 9 positions matching TRBD1. Germline V lookup: CDR1 GTSNPN, CDR2 SVGIG (reference sequence). This CDR3 contains 14 residues. The junction had 9 bases not matched to a gene; V was cut back by 7 bases and J by 3 bases. CDR3 loop: CAYGQGRRYTEAFF. In DNA, the CDR3 is TGTGCCTACGGACAGGGGCGGAGGTACACTGAAGCTTTCTTT. The entire variable domain, with the rest obtained from reference TRBV30 and TRBJ1-1, is as follows: SQTIHQWPATLVQPVGSPLSLECTVEGTSNPNLYWYRQAAGRGLQLLFYSVGIGQISSEVPQNLSASRPQDRQFILSSKKLLLSDSGFYLCAYGQGRRYTEAFFGQGTRLTVV.

The gene calls are TRBV5-6 and TRBJ1-2, with no clear D. This CDR3 is 13 amino acids long. CDR1 is SGHDT and CDR2 is YYEEEE in the germline V gene. Trimming pared 1 base from V and 7 bases from J, leaving 11 bases between. The CDR3 DNA sequence: TGTGCCAGCAGCTTGTCCGGGATCTCTGGCTACACCTTC. Protein sequence: CASSLSGISGYTF.

The count of this clone is one. The chain recombines TRBV9 with TRBJ1-1; no reliable D call. The CDR3 is 14 residues long. Trimming pared 0 bases from V and 0 bases from J, leaving 6 bases between. Germline loops: CDR1 SGDLS, CDR2 YYNGEE. CDR3 bases: TGTGCCAGCAGCGTAGTGGCCCTGAACACTGAAGCTTTCTTT. Residues: CASSVVALNTEAFF.

On this clone: One junction end disagrees with the germline gene, perhaps due to a read error. This chain links TRBV4-3 with TRBJ2-2, with 9 bases fitting TRBD1. Germline-derived CDR1 and CDR2 are LGHNA and YSLEER. The CDR3 contains 18 residues. CDR3 residues: CASSSNHPGTGFTEELFF. CDR3 nucleotide sequence: TGCGCCAGCAGCTCCAATCACCCCGGGACAGGGTTCACCGAGGAGCTGTTTTTT.

The chain couples TRBV2 to TRBJ2-5, with TRBD2 identical over 11 bases. The CDR3 contains 15 residues. Per the germline V gene, CDR1 is SNHLY and CDR2 is FYNNEI. V trimming: 5 bases; J trimming: 5 bases; junction bases outside the gene matches: 7. CDR3 amino acids: CASSTGLAVVETQYF. The CDR3 nucleotides read TGTGCCAGCAGTACGGGACTAGCGGTAGTCGAGACCCAGTACTTC.

The J gene is TRBJ1-1, the V gene TRBV11-2, with no clear D. In germline, CDR1 is SGHAT, CDR2 FQNNGV. Trimming left V 5 bases short and J 0 bases short, with 13 bases between. This CDR3 is 15 amino acids long. CDR3 sequence reads: CASSPPGAMNTEAFF. Written as DNA, the CDR3 is TGTGCCAGCAGCCCTCCCGGAGCGATGAACACTGAAGCTTTCTTT.

This CDR3 reads CASSLAGRNEQFF. DNA of the CDR3: TGTGCCAGCAGCTTGGCAGGGCGGAATGAGCAGTTCTTC. The chain is built from TRBV5-4 and TRBJ2-1, with D tentatively TRBD1 (5 bases). V gave up 0 bases and J gave up 7 bases, with 8 bases separating them. The CDR3 spans 13 residues. Germline CDR1 reads SGHNT; CDR2 reads YYREEE (reference sequence).

This chain links TRBV28 with TRBJ2-5; TRBD2 aligns across 8 bases. Germline assignment: CDR1 MDHEN and CDR2 SYDVKM. The CDR3 totals 15 residues. After removal of 4 bases from V and 3 bases from J, the junction contained 7 bases not matched to a gene. CDR3 coding DNA: TGTGCCAGCAGTTCGCCGGGGACTAGTAAAGAGACCCAGTACTTC. Residues: CASSSPGTSKETQYF.

This chain connects TRBV15 to TRBJ2-7, with TRBD1 as a possible D gene (6 bases). Germline-derived CDR1 and CDR2 are LNHNV and YYDKDF (reference sequence). Trimming shortened V by 0 bases and J by 2 bases, and 11 bases separated the two germline ends. The CDR3 loop spans 15 amino acids. The CDR3 reads CATSRDRRQAYEQYF. The CDR3 DNA sequence: TGTGCCACCAGCAGAGATCGCCGACAGGCCTACGAGCAGTACTTC.

This sequence joins TRBV10-3 and TRBJ1-2, with 8 bases fitting TRBD1. Germline lookup yields CDR1 ENHRY and CDR2 SYGVKD. Germline trimming cut 1 base from V and 8 bases from J; bases unmatched to any gene: 6. The CDR3 is 14 amino acids. CDR3 region: CAISELGTGRGYTF. The CDR3 DNA sequence: TGTGCCATCAGTGAGTTGGGGACAGGACGCGGCTACACCTTC.

This clone showed up just a few times. The chain joins TRBV27 to TRBJ1-2; TRBD1 aligns across 8 bases. Trimming removed 6 bases from V and 4 bases from J; junction bases left unmatched: 10. Per germline, CDR1 MNHEY and CDR2 SMNVEV (reference sequence). This CDR3 comprises 15 residues. The CDR3 sequence is CASRIFRGRSYGYTF. The CDR3 DNA is TGTGCCAGCAGGATCTTCAGGGGGCGCAGCTATGGCTACACCTTC.

There are a few counts of this clone. The chain employs TRBV18 and TRBJ2-5; D gene uncertain. CDR1 is KGHSH and CDR2 is LQKENI in the germline V gene. The CDR3 length is 15 residues. Trimming cost V 0 bases and J 2 bases, with 10 bases left between them. The CDR3 loop reads CASSPPQAYQETQYF. The CDR3 bases are TGTGCCAGCTCACCACCCCAGGCCTATCAAGAGACCCAGTACTTC.

This sequence joins TRBV19 and TRBJ2-3; TRBD2 is a possible D gene (5 bases). With 6 bases removed from V and 6 bases from J, the gap between germline ends came to 19 bases. This CDR3 has 15 amino acids. The V gene's germline CDR1 is LNHDA and CDR2 SQIVND (reference sequence). The CDR3 coding sequence is TGTGCCAGTAGCCCTATCGAGGGTGGTGCTGATACGCAGTATTTT. Its translation is CASSPIEGGADTQYF.

The chain recombines TRBV29-1 with TRBJ2-7, with a possible D match to TRBD1 (5 bases). Trimming cost V 6 bases and J 3 bases, with 12 bases left between them. The V gene's germline CDR1 is SQVTM and CDR2 ANQGSEA. CDR3 length equals 12 residues. This chain's CDR3 is CSVQGWDYEQYF. DNA of the CDR3: TGCAGCGTCCAGGGCTGGGACTACGAGCAGTACTTC.